This T cell receptor beta chain was sequenced during a study of regulatory T cells in long-lasting Graves disease. This clonotype was recorded many times. Its antigen is not known. The study, taken as a whole, reports: Persistent disease favored TRBV28, TRBJ1-2 and TRBJ2-5.

CDR1 is MDHEN, CDR2 SYDVKM, per germline. The CDR3 sequence is 13 residues long. Deletions cut 2 bases from V and 6 bases from J, with 11 bases between. Both iRepertoire HTBI primers and Arm-PCR of CDR3 regions were used to build the TCR beta libraries. TCRdb redid the calling of the multiplex PCR reads with MiXCR, one entry per CDR3 protein. The sample includes a few hundred thousand distinct CDR3 sequences, around a fifth seen only once; the top ten take more than 13%. Time point noted: persistent/refractory GD, antithyroid drugs over 5 years with positive TRAb. The authors made the TCR library using RNA they extracted from PBMCs.

The input for sequencing was peripheral blood mononuclear cells (PBMCs), taken when the disease was refractory, from a patient treated with antithyroid drugs. The clonotype comes from a female donor with Graves disease. The chain uses TRBV28 and TRBJ2-7; the D gene is possibly TRBD1 (6 bases). CDR3 amino acids: CASSLTGRSEQYF. In nucleotides, the CDR3 is TGTGCCAGCAGTTTAACAGGGAGAAGCGAGCAGTACTTC.